These 9 T cell receptor beta chains came from one sample sequenced in a study of T cell responses to AZD1222 COVID-19 vaccine. The data were produced by immunoSEQ multiplex PCR, yet TCRdb's version contains in-frame clones alone and is incomplete. The sample lists 90,000 to 100,000 clones; 84% were seen once. This specimen consisted of peripheral blood, obtained 28 days after the second AZD1222 dose. The source is an adult who received the AZD1222 COVID-19 vaccine.

This rearrangement joins TRBV2 to TRBJ1-1, with 9 bases identical to TRBD1. Germline V lookup: CDR1 SNHLY, CDR2 FYNNEI. The junction had 6 bases not matched to a gene; V was cut back by 5 bases and J by 5 bases. CDR3 length: 14 amino acids. The CDR3 DNA is TGTGCCAGCAGTTTACAGGGGGCCATTACTGAAGCTTTCTTT. Translation gives CASSLQGAITEAFF.

The chain employs TRBV19 and TRBJ1-6; TRBD1 is a possible D gene (5 bases). Trimming shortened V by 5 bases and J by 6 bases, and 11 bases separated the two germline ends. This CDR3 spans 14 amino acids. Germline CDR1 is LNHDA and CDR2 is SQIVND (reference sequence). The chain's CDR3 is CASSARGGNSPLHF. CDR3 nucleotides: TGTGCCAGTAGTGCGAGGGGCGGTAATTCACCCCTCCACTTT. The complete variable domain, with remaining parts taken from reference TRBV19 and TRBJ1-6, reads DGGITQSPKYLFRKEGQNVTLSCEQNLNHDAMYWYRQDPGQGLRLIYYSQIVNDFQKGDIAEGYSVSREKKESFPLTVTSAQKNPTAFYLCASSARGGNSPLHFGNGTRLTVT.

The chain couples TRBV25-1 to TRBJ1-5; D is uncertain. This CDR3 is built from 13 residues. Trimming pared 1 base from V and 9 bases from J, leaving 10 bases between. CDR1 MGHDK and CDR2 SYGVNS come from the germline V gene. In DNA, the CDR3 is TGTGCCAGCAGTGAATTTCTGGACGCGCCCCAGCATTTT. Translating it yields CASSEFLDAPQHF. Full variable domain (outside the CDR3, taken from reference TRBV25-1 and TRBJ1-5): EADIYQTPRYLVIGTGKKITLECSQTMGHDKMYWYQQDPGMELHLIHYSYGVNSTEKGDLSSESTVSRIRTEHFPLTLESARPSHTSQYLCASSEFLDAPQHFGDGTRLSIL.

This clone was found once. The rearrangement uses TRBV7-9 and TRBJ1-1, with 8 bases lining up with TRBD1. This CDR3 contains 11 residues. The V gene end was trimmed by 5 bases and the J gene end by 14 bases; junction bases not matched to a gene: 7. Germline lookup yields CDR1 SEHNR and CDR2 FQNEAQ (reference sequence). CDR3 in DNA: TGTGCCAGCAGCAGGGACAGGTCGTTATTCTTT. This codes for CASSRDRSLFF.

This chain uses TRBV7-2 with TRBJ1-2; TRBD1 is a possible D gene (5 bases). V lost 1 base and J 4 bases, leaving 7 bases between the germline ends. Germline V gene lookup returns CDR1 SGHTA and CDR2 FQGNSA. The CDR3 runs to 13 residues. Here the CDR3 DNA reads TGTGCCAGCAGCTTAGGCGGGGGCTATGGCTACACCTTC. It encodes CASSLGGGYGYTF.

This chain uses TRBV2 with TRBJ1-4; D is unclear. Per germline, CDR1 SNHLY and CDR2 FYNNEI. Trimming removed 8 bases from V and 5 bases from J, with 9 bases in between. The CDR3 consists of 12 residues. CDR3 sequence reads: CASVAANEKLFF. The DNA for the CDR3 is TGTGCCAGCGTGGCAGCAAATGAAAAACTGTTTTTT. Full variable domain (remainder filled in from reference TRBV2 and TRBJ1-4): EPEVTQTPSHQVTQMGQEVILRCVPISNHLYFYWYRQILGQKVEFLVSFYNNEISEKSEIFDDQFSVERPDGSNFTLKIRSTKLEDSAMYFCASVAANEKLFFGSGTQLSVL.

The CDR3 loop is CASRELRTMNTEAFF. The DNA for the CDR3 is TGTGCCAGCCGGGAACTTCGGACAATGAACACTGAAGCTTTCTTT. The chain carries TRBV19 and TRBJ1-1; D is possibly TRBD1 (5 bases). V was pared by 9 bases and J by 0 bases, with 17 bases between. This CDR3 is 15 amino acids long. The germline CDR1 and CDR2 sequences are LNHDA and SQIVND (reference sequence).

This chain connects TRBV19 to TRBJ1-3, with no clear D. CDR3 length: 14 amino acids. V lost 7 bases and J 0 bases, leaving 10 bases between the germline ends. The V gene's germline CDR1 is LNHDA and CDR2 SQIVND (reference sequence). CDR3 nucleotide sequence: TGTGCCAGTAAGGCACTGAGCTCTGGAAACACCATATATTTT. It yields the protein CASKALSSGNTIYF.

The chain has TRBV6-5 and TRBJ2-4; tentatively, D is TRBD1 (6 bases). CDR3 length: 14 residues. The V end was cut by 6 bases, the J end by 11 bases, with 20 bases between. Per the germline V gene, CDR1 is MNHEY and CDR2 is SVGAGI. The chain's CDR3 is CASRPVAQGRFQYF. The CDR3 DNA reads as TGTGCCAGCAGGCCCGTTGCGCAGGGGCGATTTCAGTACTTC.